The 24 T cell receptor beta chains reported below all come from one sample, sequenced in a study of T cell repertoires in cytomegalovirus infection. A single record per CDR3 protein comes from TCRdb applying MiXCR to the reads. This table holds around 450,000 distinct CDR3 sequences, approximately 30% found once. What was sequenced was PBMCs. The receptors derive from a human donor in good health (CMV status not recorded). Some clones in this sample may be carry-over from other donors' samples.

Ten or more counts support this clonotype. This sequence joins TRBV7-8 and TRBJ1-1; unclear D gene. Trimming pared 3 bases from V and 4 bases from J, leaving 12 bases between. Germline CDR1 reads SGHVS; CDR2 reads FQNEAQ. The CDR3 has 14 amino acids. CDR3 sequence reads: CASSFSGWSTEAFF. CDR3 sequence (DNA): TGTGCCAGCAGCTTTAGTGGTTGGAGCACTGAAGCTTTCTTT.

The chain carries TRBV20-1 and TRBJ1-5; TRBD1 might be the D (6 bases). The germline CDR1 and CDR2 sequences are DFQATT and SNEGSKA (reference sequence). V was cut by 3 bases and J by 0 bases, with 15 bases left in between. CDR3 size: 16 residues. CDR3 residues: CSASTGTPFSNQPQHF. The CDR3 bases are TGCAGTGCTAGCACCGGGACACCTTTTAGCAATCAGCCCCAGCATTTT.

In its sample, this clonotype was seen a few times. The chain couples TRBV11-1 to TRBJ2-3; TRBD2 matches 12 bases. The CDR3 covers 16 residues. The junction had 4 bases not matched to a gene; V was cut back by 4 bases and J by 2 bases. The V gene's germline CDR1 is SGHAT and CDR2 FQDESV (reference sequence). The CDR3 coding sequence is TGTGCCAGCAGCTCGACTAGCGGGAGTATCACAGATACGCAGTATTTT. The encoded protein is CASSSTSGSITDTQYF.

This clonotype was recorded a few times. The rearrangement links TRBV4-1 to TRBJ2-7; tentatively, D is TRBD1 (5 bases). Germline lookup yields CDR1 MGHRA and CDR2 YSYEKL. The CDR3 consists of 15 residues. Trimming stripped 4 bases from V and 3 bases from J, with 16 bases between. The CDR3 sequence: CASSLDSIPFYEQYF. The CDR3 DNA reads as TGCGCCAGCAGCCTCGACAGCATACCTTTCTACGAGCAGTACTTC.

On this clonotype: This clone may be a read error of a much larger clone one base away. This chain links TRBV7-2 with TRBJ2-7; possible D gene TRBD2, 5 bases. The CDR3 runs to 15 residues. Looked up from germline, CDR1 is SGHTA and CDR2 is FQGNSA. The V and J ends lost 1 base and 4 bases respectively, with 14 bases between them. This CDR3 reads CASSLDSWGVYEQYF. DNA for the CDR3: TGTGCCAGCAGCTTAGATAGCTGGGGAGTATACGAGCAGTACTTC.

This clonotype was found a few times. The chain combines TRBV5-1 with TRBJ2-6, with TRBD1 as a possible D gene (5 bases). The length of the CDR3 is 17 residues. V was cut by 4 bases and J by 1 base, with 15 bases left in between. Germline V gives CDR1 SGHRS, CDR2 YFSETQ. The DNA for the CDR3 is TGCGCCAGCAGCCTCCAGGGATATGGGTCTGGGGCCAACGTCCTGACTTTC. Translated: CASSLQGYGSGANVLTF.

The rearrangement uses TRBV5-4 and TRBJ2-3, with D tentatively TRBD1 or TRBD2 (5 bases each). The CDR3 is 13 residues long. The V gene's germline CDR1 is SGHNT and CDR2 YYREEE (reference sequence). V was trimmed by 5 bases and J by 4 bases, leaving 11 bases between them. CDR3: CASRGVDSDTQYF. DNA of the CDR3: TGTGCCAGCAGGGGGGTAGATTCAGATACGCAGTATTTT.

The sample holds a few counts of this clonotype. The chain employs TRBV29-1 and TRBJ2-2; 7 positions agree with TRBD2. V lost 8 bases and J lost 2; bases outside the gene matches: 11. The CDR3 is 15 amino acids. Germline V lookup: CDR1 SQVTM, CDR2 ANQGSEA. The CDR3 DNA sequence: TGCAGCTACTCTCTCGCGGGGGTAAACACCGGGGAGCTGTTTTTT. The encoded protein is CSYSLAGVNTGELFF.

The chain couples TRBV7-6 to TRBJ2-5; 8 bases fit TRBD2. CDR3 size: 16 residues. Germline V CDR1 and CDR2: SGHVS, FNYEAQ. After removal of 1 base from V and 5 bases from J, the junction contained 9 bases not matched to a gene. The CDR3 coding sequence is TGTGCCAGCAGCTTAGGGGTTAGCGGGGTCGGGGAGACCCAGTACTTC. This gives the protein CASSLGVSGVGETQYF.

The chain links TRBV7-3 to TRBJ2-3; 13 bases agree with TRBD2. The V and J ends lost 5 bases and 1 base, in that order; junction bases with no gene match: 9. Germline V lookup: CDR1 SGHTA, CDR2 FQGTGA. CDR3 length: 18 amino acids. CDR3 sequence: CASSRTLAGGPGTDTQYF. CDR3 DNA: TGTGCCAGCAGCCGAACACTAGCGGGGGGGCCCGGCACAGATACGCAGTATTTT.

In this sample, this clonotype turned up many times. The gene calls are TRBV12-3 or TRBV12-4 and TRBJ2-1, with D possibly being TRBD1 (5 bases). CDR3 size: 13 residues. The ends were cut back, 5 bases at V and 7 bases at J, with 12 bases in the middle. The CDR3 bases are TGTGCCAGCAGTCGCCCGACAGCGAATGAGCAGTTCTTC. It translates to CASSRPTANEQFF.

The table lists this clonotype with many counts. The chain joins TRBV7-2 to TRBJ1-5; D is perhaps TRBD1 (5 bases). Per the germline V gene, CDR1 is SGHTA and CDR2 is FQGNSA. V lost 5 bases and J lost 7, with 12 bases in between. This CDR3 region has 13 residues. The CDR3 here is CASSETGGQPQHF. The DNA of the CDR3 is TGTGCCAGCAGCGAAACCGGGGGACAGCCCCAGCATTTT.

The chain joins TRBV7-6 to TRBJ1-4; 7 nucleotides agree with TRBD1. Looked up from germline, CDR1 is SGHVS and CDR2 is FNYEAQ. The CDR3 runs 16 residues. Losses at the gene ends were 2 bases for V and 8 bases for J; bases not matched to a gene: 11. CDR3 coding DNA: TGTGCCAGCAGCTTAAGGGGGACAGCCTCGGGGGAAAAACTGTTTTTT. It encodes CASSLRGTASGEKLFF.

The chain employs TRBV12-3 or TRBV12-4 and TRBJ2-1, with 9 positions matching TRBD2. The V and J ends lost 4 bases and 8 bases, in that order; junction bases with no gene match: 6. The CDR3 spans 14 residues. The CDR3 sequence is CASSSAGGSHEQFF. CDR3 DNA: TGTGCCAGCAGTTCAGCGGGGGGTAGCCATGAGCAGTTCTTC.

This clonotype was seen at least ten times. The genes are TRBV12-3 or TRBV12-4 and TRBJ2-5, with unresolved D. The CDR3 runs 15 residues. Trimming cost V 5 bases and J 5 bases, with 18 bases left between them. Written as DNA, the CDR3 is TGTGCCAGCAGTCCCCGGATACTCAGAGGCGAGACCCAGTACTTC. Translating gives CASSPRILRGETQYF.

This clonotype was seen ten or more times. V is TRBV7-2 and J is TRBJ2-3, with 9 nucleotides matching TRBD2. This CDR3 is 19 amino acids long. Looked up from germline, CDR1 is SGHTA and CDR2 is FQGNSA. J was trimmed by 1 base and V by 1 base; bases with no gene match: 12. The CDR3 bases are TGTGCCAGCAGCTTAGTCCTGGGGCGGGGGGGCCGGGGCACAGATACGCAGTATTTT. It encodes CASSLVLGRGGRGTDTQYF.

This clonotype was counted between two and nine times. The V gene is TRBV4-1, the J gene TRBJ1-5; D not certain. Germline values: CDR1 MGHRA, CDR2 YSYEKL. The CDR3 contains 14 residues. Trimming stripped 0 bases from V and 4 bases from J, with 7 bases between. This chain's CDR3 is CASSQDSLNQPQHF. The CDR3 coding sequence is TGCGCCAGCAGCCAAGATAGCTTAAATCAGCCCCAGCATTTT.

This clonotype was seen a handful of times. The chain recombines TRBV5-8 with TRBJ1-2, with D possibly matching TRBD1 (5 bases). The CDR3 sequence is 13 residues long. The germline CDR1 and CDR2 sequences are SGHTS and YDEGEE. Trimming shortened V by 4 bases and J by 3 bases, and 10 bases separated the two germline ends. The chain's CDR3 is CASSRQTYYGYTF. In nucleotides, the CDR3 is TGTGCCAGCAGCAGACAGACCTACTATGGCTACACCTTC.

The chain employs TRBV19 and TRBJ1-2, with D hard to call. The V gene's germline CDR1 is LNHDA and CDR2 SQIVND (reference sequence). The CDR3 runs to 13 residues. Between the trimmed V and J ends, which lost 5 bases and 6 bases, there was a span of 13 bases. Here the CDR3 reads CASSAPLPDGYTF. In DNA, the CDR3 is TGTGCCAGTAGTGCTCCCTTACCGGATGGCTACACCTTC. The complete variable domain, with remaining parts taken from reference TRBV19 and TRBJ1-2, reads DGGITQSPKYLFRKEGQNVTLSCEQNLNHDAMYWYRQDPGQGLRLIYYSQIVNDFQKGDIAEGYSVSREKKESFPLTVTSAQKNPTAFYLCASSAPLPDGYTFGSGTRLTVV.

This clonotype occurred a few times. The chain has TRBV14 and TRBJ2-7; 9 bases match TRBD1. The CDR3 has 16 amino acids. The V and J ends lost 6 bases and 7 bases, in that order; junction bases with no gene match: 16. Germline assignment: CDR1 SGHDN and CDR2 FVKESK. CDR3 amino acids: CASSRAPGTGNREQYF. CDR3 DNA sequence: TGTGCCAGCAGTCGGGCCCCCGGGACAGGGAATCGGGAGCAGTACTTC.

The CDR3 loop is CASSPRLFQGFYNEQFF. In DNA form, the CDR3 reads TGTGCCAGCAGTCCCCGGCTTTTCCAGGGGTTCTACAATGAGCAGTTCTTC. The chain links TRBV28 to TRBJ2-1; possibly TRBD1 for D (6 bases). Trimming cost V 5 bases and J 3 bases, with 20 bases left between them. The CDR3 runs to 17 residues. Germline V CDR1 and CDR2: MDHEN, SYDVKM.

DNA for the CDR3: TGCGCCAGCAGTGAGATTGCGGTGGACACTGAAGCTTTCTTT. This gives the protein CASSEIAVDTEAFF. The genes are TRBV10-2 and TRBJ1-1; D gene uncertain. Trimming cost V 2 bases and J 3 bases, with 10 bases left between them. Germline lookup yields CDR1 WSHSY and CDR2 SAAADI. CDR3 length equals 14 residues.

This clonotype has only a few counts. The genes are TRBV24-1 and TRBJ1-4, with TRBD1 matching 11 bases. The junction had 3 bases not matched to a gene; V was cut back by 4 bases and J by 0 bases. CDR1 KGHDR and CDR2 SFDVKD come from the germline V gene. CDR3 length equals 17 residues. As DNA, the CDR3 is TGTGCCACCAGTGACAAGGGACAGGGGGCAACTAATGAAAAACTGTTTTTT. Translation gives CATSDKGQGATNEKLFF.

Notes on this clonotype: Compared with germline, one end of the junction differs, possibly owing to a read error. V usage is TRBV9 and J usage is TRBJ2-3; 7 positions agree with TRBD2. Germline CDR1 is SGDLS and CDR2 is YYNGEE. There are 15 residues in the CDR3. DNA of the CDR3: TGTGACAGCAGCGTAGGCCCTAGCGGCTCAGATACGCAGTATTTT. Residues: CDSSVGPSGSDTQYF.